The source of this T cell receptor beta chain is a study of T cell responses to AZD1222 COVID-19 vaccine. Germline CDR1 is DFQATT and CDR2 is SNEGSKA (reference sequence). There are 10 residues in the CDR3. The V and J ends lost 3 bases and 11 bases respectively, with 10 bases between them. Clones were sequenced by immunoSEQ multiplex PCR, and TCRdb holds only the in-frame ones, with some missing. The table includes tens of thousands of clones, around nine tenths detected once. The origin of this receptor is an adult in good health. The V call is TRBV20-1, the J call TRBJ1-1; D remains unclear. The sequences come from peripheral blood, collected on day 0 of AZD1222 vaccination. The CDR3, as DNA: TGCAGTGCTAGTGGGCAGACTGCTTTCTTT. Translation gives CSASGQTAFF.